The sequence of this TCR beta chain was determined in a study of blood T cell repertoires in COVID-19. Across the whole study: Specimens from acute and convalescent COVID-19 originated in the United States, Italy and Spain.

In this sample, this clone turned up once. For recovered donors of Cohort 3, there were two negative PCRs, clearance, or symptom resolution. Study processing details: The assay estimated nucleated cells by amplifying reference gene primers. Here immunoSEQ multiplex PCR was the method, and the copy in TCRdb shows in-frame clones only, minus some. Clonal size and the V and J genes are those of that table, whereas D and trimming came from the DNA. The sample records 310,000 or so clones, roughly 86% being singletons. Sequenced: PBMCs or T cells enriched from blood (not recorded which). This TCR was recovered from a woman under 30 who had recovered from COVID-19.

The CDR3 bases are TGTGCCAGCAGTTCCGGGACAGGGGTTGGAAACACCATATATTTT. Translation gives CASSSGTGVGNTIYF. The chain employs TRBV28 and TRBJ1-3; TRBD1 matches 10 bases. This CDR3 region has 15 residues. Losses at the gene ends were 4 bases for V and 3 bases for J; bases not matched to a gene: 3. Germline-derived CDR1 and CDR2 are MDHEN and SYDVKM. The full variable domain, in which reference TRBV28 and TRBJ1-3 provide the parts outside the CDR3, is DVKVTQSSRYLVKRTGEKVFLECVQDMDHENMFWYRQDPGLGLRLIYFSYDVKMKEKGDIPEGYSVSREKKERFSLILESASTNQTSMYLCASSSGTGVGNTIYFGEGSWLTVV.